The rows below give T cell receptor beta chains drawn from one sample of a study of shared clonotypes between healthy human individuals. TCRdb's table, derived via immunoSEQ multiplex PCR, lists solely in-frame clones and lacks some. The sample consists of about 2,100,000 clones, about 92% of them appearing once. The specimen sequenced was naive CD8+ T cells from PBMCs. These receptors came from a man younger than 35 in good health. Some clones in this sample may be carry-over from other donors' samples. Each CDR3 is given with its conserved first and last residue. Fields, in order: J gene, V gene, D gene, CDR3 protein. The D gene is left open where the match is weak.

j_call: TRBJ2-1; v_call: TRBV27; d_call: .; cdr3_aa: CASRPGRDNEQFF
j_call: TRBJ1-2; v_call: TRBV4-3; d_call: .; cdr3_aa: CASSQDRRGFYGYTF
j_call: TRBJ2-1; v_call: TRBV4-1; d_call: .; cdr3_aa: CASSQPIAGGGGEQFF
j_call: TRBJ1-2; v_call: TRBV4-1; d_call: .; cdr3_aa: CASSQEGGDHYGYTF
j_call: TRBJ1-2; v_call: TRBV28; d_call: TRBD1; cdr3_aa: CASSQQAGTVNYGYTF
j_call: TRBJ2-2; v_call: TRBV28; d_call: .; cdr3_aa: CASRPTVPGELFF
j_call: TRBJ2-2; v_call: TRBV27; d_call: .; cdr3_aa: CASSQYRGGTGELFF
j_call: TRBJ1-5; v_call: TRBV19; d_call: .; cdr3_aa: CASSRTPDLNQPQHF
j_call: TRBJ2-7; v_call: TRBV28; d_call: .; cdr3_aa: CASSTPGSSYEQYF
j_call: TRBJ2-7; v_call: TRBV2; d_call: .; cdr3_aa: CASTDRVPGSYEQYF
j_call: TRBJ1-2; v_call: TRBV6-5; d_call: .; cdr3_aa: CASSYSDSPDGYTF
j_call: TRBJ1-5; v_call: TRBV11-2; d_call: .; cdr3_aa: CASSLDRDQPQHF
j_call: TRBJ2-1; v_call: TRBV6-1; d_call: TRBD2; cdr3_aa: CASSEGTSGYNEQFF
j_call: TRBJ2-7; v_call: TRBV6-6; d_call: TRBD2; cdr3_aa: CASSYKLAGLNYEQYF
j_call: TRBJ1-1; v_call: TRBV9; d_call: .; cdr3_aa: CASSVGEGLRAFF
j_call: TRBJ2-3; v_call: TRBV4-1; d_call: .; cdr3_aa: CASSPHPPVPRKDTQYF
j_call: TRBJ2-3; v_call: TRBV2; d_call: .; cdr3_aa: CASSEAEGSGFSTDTQYF
j_call: TRBJ2-1; v_call: TRBV10-2; d_call: .; cdr3_aa: CASSVGLAGYNEQFF
j_call: TRBJ2-2; v_call: TRBV15; d_call: TRBD1; cdr3_aa: CATSRGQGGGELFF
j_call: TRBJ2-7; v_call: TRBV11-2; d_call: TRBD2; cdr3_aa: CASSLGARGAFLAQYF
j_call: TRBJ1-4; v_call: TRBV10-3; d_call: .; cdr3_aa: CAISELAGGSDEKLFF
j_call: TRBJ2-7; v_call: TRBV7-8; d_call: .; cdr3_aa: CASSSTGYEQYF
j_call: TRBJ2-7; v_call: TRBV2; d_call: TRBD1; cdr3_aa: CASSTKTGTGVTYEQYF
j_call: TRBJ2-3; v_call: TRBV6-5; d_call: .; cdr3_aa: CASSYSLGNTDTQYF
j_call: TRBJ1-1; v_call: TRBV7-9; d_call: .; cdr3_aa: CASSAGTVEAFF
j_call: TRBJ2-7; v_call: TRBV2; d_call: TRBD2; cdr3_aa: CASSRSASGSRYEQYF
j_call: TRBJ2-7; v_call: TRBV5-1; d_call: .; cdr3_aa: CASSLDWGTYEQYF
j_call: TRBJ1-3; v_call: TRBV6-5; d_call: .; cdr3_aa: CASSSLQGSGNTIYF
j_call: TRBJ1-1; v_call: TRBV6-5; d_call: .; cdr3_aa: CASRFLGYTEAFF
j_call: TRBJ1-4; v_call: TRBV27; d_call: .; cdr3_aa: CASRRFGQYEKLFF
j_call: TRBJ1-1; v_call: TRBV11-2; d_call: .; cdr3_aa: CASSFQGTEAFF
j_call: TRBJ2-1; v_call: TRBV11-2; d_call: .; cdr3_aa: CASSRGLYNEQFF
j_call: TRBJ2-7; v_call: TRBV29-1; d_call: TRBD2; cdr3_aa: CSVDGGGPREQYF
j_call: TRBJ1-1; v_call: TRBV19; d_call: .; cdr3_aa: CASSKPEMNTEAFF
j_call: TRBJ2-7; v_call: TRBV6-5; d_call: .; cdr3_aa: CASSYSSGHHAYEQYF
j_call: TRBJ2-7; v_call: TRBV9; d_call: .; cdr3_aa: CASSAGPPYEQYF
j_call: TRBJ2-3; v_call: TRBV6-6; d_call: .; cdr3_aa: CATQLSWASTDTQYF
j_call: TRBJ2-1; v_call: TRBV7-8; d_call: TRBD2; cdr3_aa: CASSPRLAGAFYNEQFF
j_call: TRBJ2-7; v_call: TRBV5-6; d_call: TRBD1; cdr3_aa: CASSFEQGVVYEQYF
j_call: TRBJ1-1; v_call: TRBV5-1; d_call: .; cdr3_aa: CASSLVGSEAFF
j_call: TRBJ2-7; v_call: TRBV28; d_call: TRBD1; cdr3_aa: CASSSQNRQGSFYEQYF
j_call: TRBJ1-3; v_call: TRBV9; d_call: TRBD1; cdr3_aa: CASSGARDRRNTIYF
j_call: TRBJ1-2; v_call: TRBV2; d_call: TRBD1; cdr3_aa: CASGDRGPYGYTF
j_call: TRBJ2-1; v_call: TRBV15; d_call: .; cdr3_aa: CATSRSGRRGPYNEQFF
j_call: TRBJ2-7; v_call: TRBV29-1; d_call: .; cdr3_aa: CSVMPRASSYEQYF
j_call: TRBJ1-2; v_call: TRBV14; d_call: .; cdr3_aa: CASSLRVGYGYTF
j_call: TRBJ2-2; v_call: TRBV4-1; d_call: TRBD1; cdr3_aa: CASSQPGGRDTGELFF
j_call: TRBJ1-2; v_call: TRBV19; d_call: TRBD1; cdr3_aa: CASIPKRGYLAGGRHGYTF
j_call: TRBJ2-4; v_call: TRBV7-5; d_call: .; cdr3_aa: CARSLVYPGGVAKNIQYF
j_call: TRBJ2-2; v_call: TRBV5-1; d_call: TRBD1; cdr3_aa: CASSSVDRAGELFF
j_call: TRBJ1-1; v_call: TRBV9; d_call: TRBD1; cdr3_aa: CASSVGTGVLTEAFF
j_call: TRBJ1-3; v_call: TRBV6-6; d_call: .; cdr3_aa: CASSFAFYWAIYF
j_call: TRBJ2-1; v_call: TRBV27; d_call: .; cdr3_aa: CASSLLGSGNEQFF
j_call: TRBJ2-3; v_call: TRBV7-9; d_call: TRBD2; cdr3_aa: CASSHGGEGSGTDTQYF
j_call: TRBJ2-7; v_call: TRBV6-5; d_call: .; cdr3_aa: CASSYQEQTYEQYF